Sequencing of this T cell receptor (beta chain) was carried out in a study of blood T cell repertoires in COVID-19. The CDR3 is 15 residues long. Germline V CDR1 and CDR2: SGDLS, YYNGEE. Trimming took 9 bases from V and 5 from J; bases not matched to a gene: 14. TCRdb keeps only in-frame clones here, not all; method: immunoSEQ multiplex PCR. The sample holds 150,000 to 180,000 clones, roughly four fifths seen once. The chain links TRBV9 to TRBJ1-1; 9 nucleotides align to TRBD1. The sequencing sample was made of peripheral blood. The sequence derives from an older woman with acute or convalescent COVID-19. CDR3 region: CANLGGTGKGTEAFF. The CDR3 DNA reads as TGTGCCAACTTGGGGGGGACAGGGAAGGGGACTGAAGCTTTCTTT.